The clone carrying this T cell receptor (beta chain) is a singleton in its sample. As yet, its antigen is unknown. V lost 2 bases and J lost 7; bases outside the gene matches: 9. The germline gives CDR1 LGHNA, CDR2 YNFKEQ. The CDR3 consists of 17 residues. The sample is drawn from a study of OX40 agonist ivuxolimab in advanced cancers. The overall study: Ivuxolimab is a fully human IgG2 antibody that activates OX40 (CD134). With a range of 23 to 79, age averaged roughly 61 years, and about 82% were male.

Assay used: immunoSEQ multiplex PCR; TCRdb lists only in-frame clones, some missing. The sample lists approximately 110,000 clones; 80% to 95% were seen once. Study-level results: Individuals who were partial responders at 0.1-3.0 mg/kg had clonal expansion that ranked among the lowest.

This material consisted of CD4+ or CD8+ T cells sorted from blood, taken in a trial of the OX40 agonist ivuxolimab. This receptor was taken from an adult with an advanced solid tumor such as melanoma, head and neck, liver or kidney cancer. The J gene is TRBJ2-2, the V gene TRBV4-2; TRBD2 matches at 11 bases. This CDR3 is CASSQPGLAAQNGELFF. The DNA of the CDR3 is TGTGCCAGCAGCCAACCGGGACTAGCGGCTCAGAACGGGGAGCTGTTTTTT.